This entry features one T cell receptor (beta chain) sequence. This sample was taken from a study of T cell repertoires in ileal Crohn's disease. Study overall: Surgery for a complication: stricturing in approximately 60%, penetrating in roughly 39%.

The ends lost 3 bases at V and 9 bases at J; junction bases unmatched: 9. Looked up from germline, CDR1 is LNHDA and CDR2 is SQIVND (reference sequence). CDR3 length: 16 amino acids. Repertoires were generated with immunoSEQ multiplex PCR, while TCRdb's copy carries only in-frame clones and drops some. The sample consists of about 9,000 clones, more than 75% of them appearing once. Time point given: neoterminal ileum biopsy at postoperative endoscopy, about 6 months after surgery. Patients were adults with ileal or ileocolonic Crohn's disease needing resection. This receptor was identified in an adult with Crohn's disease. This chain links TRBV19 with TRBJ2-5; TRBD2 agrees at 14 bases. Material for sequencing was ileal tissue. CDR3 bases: TGTGCCAGTAGTATCCGCGGGACTAGCGGGGGTCGAGCCCAGTACTTC. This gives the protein CASSIRGTSGGRAQYF. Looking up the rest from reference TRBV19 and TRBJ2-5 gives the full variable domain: DGGITQSPKYLFRKEGQNVTLSCEQNLNHDAMYWYRQDPGQGLRLIYYSQIVNDFQKGDIAEGYSVSREKKESFPLTVTSAQKNPTAFYLCASSIRGTSGGRAQYFGPGTRLLVL.